This TCR beta chain was obtained from a study of regulatory T cells in long-lasting Graves disease. Indicated time point: newly diagnosed GD, antithyroid drugs for less than 3 months. With RNA extracted from PBMCs as input, the TCR library was made. This clonotype was detected ten times or more. Its antigen remains unknown. A read error may produce the germline difference seen at one junction end. The study, taken as a whole, reports: For persistent Graves' patients, TCR diversity was lower than for newly diagnosed ones.

Both iRepertoire HTBI primers and Arm-PCR of CDR3 regions were used to build the TCR beta libraries. Source study methods: Identified segments across samples numbered 55 to 70 TRBV and approximately 13 TRBJ. Each CDR3 protein is one row after TCRdb ran MiXCR on the multiplex PCR reads. The V and J calls were not made by the authors but by TCRdb's processing. The sample comprises about 530,000 distinct CDR3 sequences, 15% to 20% of which are singletons, and 20% to 30% rests with the top ten. These records were also assigned to another study, of T cells in Graves' hyperthyroidism and ophthalmopathy. In that study: Patients between 18 and 65 years old had hyperthyroidism, newly diagnosed and lasting under 2 months. Primed by the HTBI set, a first-round RT-PCR was run on the TCR CDR3.

This clonotype originated in a woman aged 40 to 65 with Graves disease. Specimen: peripheral blood mononuclear cells (PBMCs), collected at new diagnosis, from a patient treated with antithyroid drugs.

This chain's CDR3 is CASRIQGYEQYF. The CDR3 region has the DNA TGTGCCAGCAGAATACAGGGCTACGAGCAGTACTTC. This rearrangement joins TRBV5-1 to TRBJ2-7; a possible D gene is TRBD1 (6 bases). Germline-derived CDR1 and CDR2 are SGHRS and YFSETQ. CDR3 length equals 12 residues.